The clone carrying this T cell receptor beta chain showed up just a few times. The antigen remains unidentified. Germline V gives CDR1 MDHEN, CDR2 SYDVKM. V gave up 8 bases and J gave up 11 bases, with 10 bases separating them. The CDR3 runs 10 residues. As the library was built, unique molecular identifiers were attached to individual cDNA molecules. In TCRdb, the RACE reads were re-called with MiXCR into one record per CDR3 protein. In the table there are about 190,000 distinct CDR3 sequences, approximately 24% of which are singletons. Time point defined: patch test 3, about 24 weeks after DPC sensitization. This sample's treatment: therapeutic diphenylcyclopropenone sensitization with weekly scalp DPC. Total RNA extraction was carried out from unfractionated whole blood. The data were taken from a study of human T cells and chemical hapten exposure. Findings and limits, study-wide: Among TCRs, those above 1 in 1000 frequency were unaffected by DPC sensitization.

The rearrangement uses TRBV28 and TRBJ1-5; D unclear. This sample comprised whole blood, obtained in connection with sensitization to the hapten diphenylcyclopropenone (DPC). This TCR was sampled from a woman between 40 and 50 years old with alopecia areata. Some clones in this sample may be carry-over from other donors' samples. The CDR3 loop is CASAHGTQHF. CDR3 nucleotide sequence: TGTGCCAGCGCCCACGGGACCCAGCATTTT.